This is a list of T cell receptor beta chains from one sample in a study of cytomegalovirus exposure and HLA in healthy donors. TCRdb's copy holds only in-frame clones and misses some; the assay was immunoSEQ multiplex PCR. The repertoire holds around 200,000 clones, roughly four fifths seen once, with roughly 2.8% in the top ten. The sequenced sample was PBMCs. These receptors all stem from a woman in her thirties in good health and CMV-seropositive. Each CDR3 is given with its conserved first and last residue. The D gene is left open where the match is weak. A clone size is listed for some rows: how often the clone was seen (once, few, many), or a class if it is expanded.

clone size	J gene	V gene	D gene	CDR3 DNA	CDR3 protein
once	TRBJ1-4	TRBV4-1	-	TGCGCCAGCAGCCACGGCGGGCAGGGGCGGGGGGAAAAACTGTTTTTT	CASSHGGQGRGEKLFF
-	TRBJ2-7	TRBV7-9	-	TGTGCCAGCAGCCCTAGGGGGGACAGTCTATTCTCCTACGAGCAGTACTTC	CASSPRGDSLFSYEQYF
-	TRBJ2-5	TRBV28	-	TGTGCCAGCAGTCCTTACATCGAAGAGACCCAGTACTTC	CASSPYIEETQYF
-	TRBJ2-7	TRBV5-4	-	TGTGCCAGCAGCCTGGGTGGGAGCGGTTGGGAGCAGTACTTC	CASSLGGSGWEQYF
-	TRBJ2-2	TRBV6-1	TRBD1	TGTGCCAGCACACCGGGACAGCCGAACACCGGGGAGCTGTTTTTT	CASTPGQPNTGELFF
-	TRBJ1-1	TRBV10-1	-	TGCGCCAGCAGTAGAACCGGGATGAACACTGAAGCTTTCTTT	CASSRTGMNTEAFF
-	TRBJ2-1	TRBV5-6	TRBD2	TGTGCCAGCAGCTTCCGTACTAGCGGGAGGAACAATGAGCAGTTCTTC	CASSFRTSGRNNEQFF
few	TRBJ2-7	TRBV27	-	TGTGCCAGCAGTTTATCTAGCGGAACCTACGAGCAGTACTTC	CASSLSSGTYEQYF
-	TRBJ2-1	TRBV7-2	TRBD1	TGTGCCAGCAGCCTGACAGGGGGCAGCGGCTACAATGAGCAGTTCTTC	CASSLTGGSGYNEQFF
-	TRBJ2-7	TRBV9	TRBD2	TGTGCCAGCAGCGCCGGGACTAGCGGAATCTACGAGCAGTACTTC	CASSAGTSGIYEQYF
-	TRBJ1-1	TRBV7-8	TRBD1	TGTGCCAGCAGCTTAGCCGGGGACAGGGGGCGAAACACTGAAGCTTTCTTT	CASSLAGDRGRNTEAFF
-	TRBJ2-3	TRBV4-2	-	TGTGCCAGCAGCCAATTGGAGTCCACAGATACGCAGTATTTT	CASSQLESTDTQYF
-	TRBJ2-7	TRBV7-9	-	TGTGCCAGCAGCTTACAACTCGCTTACGAGCAGTACTTC	CASSLQLAYEQYF
-	TRBJ1-1	TRBV10-1	-	TGCGCCAGCAGTGAGGCCGGGGGAGCTCTAGAAGCTTTCTTT	CASSEAGGALEAFF
-	TRBJ2-7	TRBV7-2	TRBD2	TGTGCCAGCAGCCCAGTGCGGGGGAACTACGAGCAGTACTTC	CASSPVRGNYEQYF
-	TRBJ2-3	TRBV29-1	TRBD2	TGCAGCGTTAGACTAGCCCTCCTGTGGGATACGCAGTATTTT	CSVRLALLWDTQYF
few	TRBJ1-1	TRBV6-5	-	TGTGCCAGCAGTTACTCGTCGAGGGCCTTGACTGAAGCTTTCTTT	CASSYSSRALTEAFF
-	TRBJ2-7	TRBV5-1	TRBD2	TGCGCCAGCAGGAGGACTAGGCTCGACGAGCAGTACTTC	CASRRTRLDEQYF
-	TRBJ1-6	TRBV28	TRBD1	TGTGCCAGCAGTTGGCAACAGGGGGCCGACCCACCCCTCCACTTT	CASSWQQGADPPLHF
-	TRBJ2-2	TRBV27	TRBD2	TGTGCCAGCAGAGTACCGGGACTAGCGGGAGAAAGAAACACCGGGGAGCTGTTTTTT	CASRVPGLAGERNTGELFF
-	TRBJ2-1	TRBV10-2	-	TGCGCCAGCAGTGAGTCAAGCGGAAGGTACAATGAGCAGTTCTTC	CASSESSGRYNEQFF
few	TRBJ1-2	TRBV28	TRBD1	TGTGCCAGTAGCGACAAACAGGGGGCGAGGTATGGCTACACCTTC	CASSDKQGARYGYTF
-	TRBJ2-3	TRBV28	TRBD1	TGTGCCAGCAGTCCGGGACAGGGGAAATTTAACGCAGATACGCAGTATTTT	CASSPGQGKFNADTQYF
-	TRBJ2-3	TRBV7-6	-	TGTGCCAGCAGCTTTCGACTAACCGATACGCAGTATTTT	CASSFRLTDTQYF
-	TRBJ2-3	TRBV27	TRBD2	TGTGCCAGCAGTTTACGGGGGGAGAGATCAGATACGCAGTATTTT	CASSLRGERSDTQYF
-	TRBJ2-3	TRBV7-6	-	TGTGCCAGCAGCTCAAGGTCGGGGTTGGGCACAGATACGCAGTATTTT	CASSSRSGLGTDTQYF
-	TRBJ2-7	TRBV28	TRBD1	TGTGCCATTGCAGGGGGCTCCTACGAGCAGTACTTC	CAIAGGSYEQYF
-	TRBJ2-1	TRBV28	TRBD2	TGTGCCAGTCCCCCCGGGACTAGCGGGAGTTTGGAAGACAATGAGCAGTTCTTC	CASPPGTSGSLEDNEQFF
-	TRBJ2-5	TRBV7-9	-	TGTGCCAGCAGCTTAGTCCTTTCGCTCAACAGCCAAGAGACCCAGTACTTC	CASSLVLSLNSQETQYF
-	TRBJ1-4	TRBV11-2	-	TGTGCCAGCAGCTTGGGTGGTGGGGGGGCGCGTGAAAAACTGTTTTTT	CASSLGGGGAREKLFF